These 15 T cell receptor beta chains were sequenced from one sample in a study of shared clonotypes between healthy human individuals. As defined, naive CD8 cells were CD45RO-negative and positively selected for CCR7, with terminally differentiated effector memory CD45RA+ cells excluded. Assay used: immunoSEQ multiplex PCR; TCRdb lists only in-frame clones, some missing. The sample yields roughly 590,000 clones, around 95% seen once. The sample was naive CD8+ T cells sorted from blood. The receptors were gathered from a woman younger than 45 in good health.

The V gene is TRBV28, the J gene TRBJ2-3, with TRBD2 identical over 13 bases. CDR1 is MDHEN, CDR2 SYDVKM, per germline. Losses at the gene ends were 5 bases for V and 0 bases for J; bases not matched to a gene: 8. CDR3 length equals 18 residues. The CDR3 region is CASSPGLAGEVSTDTQYF. Written as DNA, the CDR3 is TGTGCCAGCAGTCCCGGACTAGCGGGAGAAGTGAGCACAGATACGCAGTATTTT. Filled out from reference TRBV28 and TRBJ2-3, the complete variable domain reads DVKVTQSSRYLVKRTGEKVFLECVQDMDHENMFWYRQDPGLGLRLIYFSYDVKMKEKGDIPEGYSVSREKKERFSLILESASTNQTSMYLCASSPGLAGEVSTDTQYFGPGTRLTVL.

The chain employs TRBV5-8 and TRBJ2-1; no definite D call. The germline CDR1 and CDR2 sequences are SGHTS and YDEGEE. This CDR3 contains 12 residues. Deletions cut 7 bases from V and 8 bases from J, with 13 bases between. The CDR3, as DNA: TGTGCCAGCCTTAGGGCCCTAGATGAGCAGTTCTTC. This encodes CASLRALDEQFF.

The chain carries TRBV4-1 and TRBJ1-1; 8 positions agree with TRBD1. The V gene's germline CDR1 is MGHRA and CDR2 YSYEKL. The CDR3 runs 16 residues. V was pared by 3 bases and J by 2 bases, with 8 bases of the junction left unmatched. DNA for the CDR3: TGCGCCAGCAGCCATCCGGTGACAGGGGTAAACACTGAAGCTTTCTTT. Translation: CASSHPVTGVNTEAFF.

The CDR3 DNA is TGTGCCAGCAGTTTTTCGGACAGCCACCCAGCTAACTATGGCTACACCTTC. It codes for CASSFSDSHPANYGYTF. The V and J genes are TRBV28 and TRBJ1-2; possible D gene TRBD1, 6 bases. Trimming removed 3 bases at V and 0 bases at J, with 17 bases between. The CDR3 is made up of 17 amino acids. The germline CDR1 and CDR2 sequences are MDHEN and SYDVKM.

This chain uses TRBV19 with TRBJ1-2; no clear D gene. CDR1 and CDR2 (germline): LNHDA, SQIVND (reference sequence). The CDR3 length is 11 residues. V was trimmed by 4 bases and J by 4 bases, leaving 4 bases between them. CDR3 loop: CASSKLYGYTF. CDR3 bases: TGTGCCAGTAGTAAACTCTATGGCTACACCTTC.

The rearrangement links TRBV19 to TRBJ2-7; D is possibly TRBD2 (5 bases). CDR1 and CDR2 (germline): LNHDA, SQIVND (reference sequence). The V end was cut by 0 bases, the J end by 0 bases, with 12 bases between. The length of the CDR3 is 16 residues. In nucleotides, the CDR3 is TGTGCCAGTAGTATAGAGGGTGGGAGTATCTCCTACGAGCAGTACTTC. Protein: CASSIEGGSISYEQYF.

The V and J genes are TRBV29-1 and TRBJ2-5, with no clear D. The last part of the DNA fits TRBJ2-7 better; the J call may be wrong. CDR1 is SQVTM and CDR2 is ANQGSEA in the germline V gene. This CDR3 has 14 amino acids. The CDR3 nucleotides are TGCAGCGTGGTGGTGCCACCCAGCTCCTACGAGCAGTACTTC. Translating it yields CSVVVPPSSYEQYF.

V gene TRBV7-9 combines with J gene TRBJ2-1; TRBD2 might be the D (5 bases). CDR1 and CDR2 (germline): SEHNR, FQNEAQ (reference sequence). This CDR3 is 14 amino acids long. V lost 0 bases, J lost 8 bases, and 11 bases lay in between. The CDR3 DNA reads as TGTGCCAGCAGCTTAGCGGGAGTTTCGTATGAGCAGTTCTTC. It encodes CASSLAGVSYEQFF.

V is TRBV27 and J is TRBJ2-7; 10 bases agree with TRBD1. From germline, CDR1 is MNHEY and CDR2 SMNVEV (reference sequence). The CDR3 loop spans 16 amino acids. With V trimmed by 9 bases and J by 4 bases, 15 bases remained unmatched. This CDR3 is CASSPLPRDRGYEQYF. The CDR3 nucleotides read TGTGCCAGTTCCCCCCTCCCCCGGGACAGGGGATACGAGCAGTACTTC.

This clone was counted once. This chain links TRBV7-3 with TRBJ1-5, with a possible D match to TRBD1 (6 bases). This CDR3 has 17 residues. Trimming removed 2 bases from V and 7 bases from J, with 21 bases in between. CDR1 is SGHTA and CDR2 is FQGTGA in the germline V gene. CDR3 sequence reads: CASSLGPWGATGQPQHF. Written as DNA, the CDR3 is TGTGCCAGCAGCTTAGGCCCTTGGGGGGCGACCGGACAGCCCCAGCATTTT.

The chain carries TRBV15 and TRBJ2-7, with 8 bases matching TRBD1. After removal of 8 bases from V and 5 bases from J, the junction contained 5 bases not matched to a gene. The CDR3 spans 12 residues. Germline V gene sequence: CDR1 LNHNV, CDR2 YYDKDF (reference sequence). The CDR3 region is CATGQGGHEQYF. Written as DNA, the CDR3 is TGTGCCACCGGACAGGGTGGCCACGAGCAGTACTTC.

This clone was detected only once. The gene calls are TRBV4-2 and TRBJ2-7; maybe TRBD2 (5 bases). The CDR3 is 15 residues long. V lost 3 bases, J lost 2 bases, and 14 bases lay in between. CDR1 is LGHNA and CDR2 is YNFKEQ in the germline V gene. The CDR3 reads CASSQEAAGTYEQYF. The CDR3 DNA is TGTGCCAGCAGCCAGGAAGCGGCAGGAACCTACGAGCAGTACTTC.

V usage is TRBV11-3 and J usage is TRBJ2-2; 13 bases line up with TRBD2. CDR3 length equals 20 residues. The V gene's germline CDR1 is SGHNT and CDR2 YENEEA. The V gene end was trimmed by 5 bases and the J gene end by 0 bases; junction bases not matched to a gene: 12. The CDR3 coding sequence is TGTGCCAGCAGCCTACCCGCGACGACTAGCGGGGGGACGAACACCGGGGAGCTGTTTTTT. It specifies CASSLPATTSGGTNTGELFF.

This chain connects TRBV2 to TRBJ2-2, with 8 bases that match TRBD2. Germline V gene data show CDR1 as SNHLY and CDR2 as FYNNEI. The CDR3 contains 16 residues. V lost 1 base, J lost 4 bases, and 5 bases stayed unmatched. CDR3 in DNA: TGTGCCAGCAGTGAAGAAGGTCTAGCGGGCACCGGGGAGCTGTTTTTT. Its translation: CASSEEGLAGTGELFF.

J is TRBJ1-1 and V is TRBV6-5, with no clear D. This CDR3 region has 14 residues. CDR1 MNHEY and CDR2 SVGAGI come from the germline V gene. V was trimmed by 8 bases and J by 5 bases, leaving 18 bases between them. Here the CDR3 DNA reads TGTGCCAGCTTGGGCTGGGGTGCGAAGACTGAAGCTTTCTTT. Its protein product is CASLGWGAKTEAFF.